These 25 T cell receptor beta chains share one sample of origin, sequenced in a study of Ad26.COV2.S vaccination and SARS-CoV-2 variants. This sample's treatment: some 19 received Ad26.COV2.S at low or high dose, single or two shots; about five received placebo; per-sample allocation not given. At day 63 after the first vaccine or placebo injection, samples were drawn. Profiling relied on immunoSEQ multiplex PCR, and the TCRdb table lists in-frame clones only, not all of them. The table has approximately 460,000 clones, about 89% seen once. Sequencing used peripheral blood, obtained in a trial of Ad26.COV2.S vaccine versus placebo. The receptors shown here come from a person between 18 and 65 years old who received the Ad26.COV2.S COVID-19 vaccine or a placebo.

The chain couples TRBV10-3 to TRBJ2-5, with TRBD1 as a possible D gene (5 bases). V was pared by 4 bases and J by 5 bases, with 11 bases between. Germline lookup yields CDR1 ENHRY and CDR2 SYGVKD. The CDR3 covers 13 residues. CDR3 amino acids: CAISGTGGETQYF. As DNA, the CDR3 is TGTGCCATCAGTGGCACAGGTGGGGAGACCCAGTACTTC.

The CDR3 reads CSASGNQPQHF. The CDR3 coding sequence is TGCAGTGCTAGCGGGAATCAGCCCCAGCATTTT. V gene TRBV20-1 combines with J gene TRBJ1-5; unclear D gene. There are 11 residues in the CDR3. Germline V gene lookup returns CDR1 DFQATT and CDR2 SNEGSKA (reference sequence). V lost 3 bases to trimming and J lost 4 bases, with 4 bases between them.

The chain uses TRBV5-1 and TRBJ1-1; D remains unclear. Germline V gives CDR1 SGHRS, CDR2 YFSETQ. The CDR3 spans 16 residues. Trimming took 4 bases from V and 3 from J, leaving 19 bases between them. In DNA form, the CDR3 reads TGCGCCAGCAGCAAGGAGGACGGCGGAGGCGACACTGAAGCTTTCTTT. Its translation is CASSKEDGGGDTEAFF.

The chain carries TRBV3-1 (or the pseudogene TRBV3-2) and TRBJ1-3, with a tentative D call TRBD1 (6 bases). Trimming stripped 4 bases from V and 8 bases from J, with 18 bases between. Germline V CDR1 and CDR2: LGHDT, YNNKEL (reference sequence). The CDR3 consists of 15 residues. The chain's CDR3 is CASSPTPRGAHTIYF. CDR3 in DNA: TGTGCCAGCAGCCCCACCCCCCGGGGGGCTCACACCATATATTTT.

This clone was detected only once. This may arise from a read error, as a much more abundant clone is one base away. The rearrangement joins TRBV7-2 to TRBJ2-7; no firm D call. This CDR3 is 12 amino acids long. CDR1 and CDR2 from the germline V gene are SGHTA and FQGNSA. Trimming left V 6 bases short and J 0 bases short, with 6 bases between. The CDR3 region has the DNA TGTGCCAGCAGTTTTAGCTCCTACGAGCAGTACTTC. Translating gives CASSFSSYEQYF. The full variable domain, in which reference TRBV7-2 and TRBJ2-7 provide the parts outside the CDR3, is GAGVSQSPSNKVTEKGKDVELRCDPISGHTALYWYRQSLGQGLEFLIYFQGNSAPDKSGLPSDRFSAERTGGSVSTLTIQRTQQEDSAVYLCASSFSSYEQYFGPGTRLTVT.

This clone appeared a single time. CDR3 in DNA: TGTGCCAGTAGCACGAGGCCTTTGAGTGAGACCCAGTACTTC. Translated, it gives CASSTRPLSETQYF. This chain links TRBV19 with TRBJ2-5, with D unresolved. Trimming removed 6 bases at V and 5 bases at J, with 16 bases between. Per the germline V gene, CDR1 is LNHDA and CDR2 is SQIVND (reference sequence). This CDR3 is 14 amino acids long.

This clone was picked up many times. The chain is built from TRBV18 and TRBJ1-6, with a weak D call TRBD1 (5 bases). V dropped 4 bases and J dropped 10 bases, with 20 bases sitting between them. CDR1 is KGHSH and CDR2 is LQKENI in the germline V gene. CDR3 length: 16 amino acids. CDR3 nucleotides: TGTGCCAGCTCACTCGAAGGGAGGCAGGGCGGCTCACCCCTCCACTTT. This translates into CASSLEGRQGGSPLHF. Using reference TRBV18 and TRBJ1-6 for the parts outside the CDR3, the full variable domain is NAGVMQNPRHLVRRRGQEARLRCSPMKGHSHVYWYRQLPEEGLKFMVYLQKENIIDESGMPKERFSAEFPKEGPSILRIQQVVRGDSAAYFCASSLEGRQGGSPLHFGNGTRLTVT.

In this sample, this clone turned up once. This chain links TRBV5-1 with TRBJ1-1, with a possible D match to TRBD1 (6 bases). V lost 0 bases, J lost 2 bases, and 11 bases lay in between. Germline V gives CDR1 SGHRS, CDR2 YFSETQ. The CDR3 contains 15 residues. The CDR3 region is CASSLAPQGNTEAFF. Here the CDR3 DNA reads TGCGCCAGCAGCTTGGCGCCACAGGGCAACACTGAAGCTTTCTTT.

The chain has TRBV19 and TRBJ1-3; 8 bases are shared with TRBD1. The CDR3 is 17 residues long. Trimming removed 4 bases from V and 2 bases from J; junction bases left unmatched: 10. The V gene's germline CDR1 is LNHDA and CDR2 SQIVND (reference sequence). The CDR3 DNA is TGTGCCAGTAGTACCCCGGACAGGGTTTTCCCTGGAAACACCATATATTTT. Translation gives CASSTPDRVFPGNTIYF. The full variable domain, rest sourced from reference TRBV19 and TRBJ1-3, is DGGITQSPKYLFRKEGQNVTLSCEQNLNHDAMYWYRQDPGQGLRLIYYSQIVNDFQKGDIAEGYSVSREKKESFPLTVTSAQKNPTAFYLCASSTPDRVFPGNTIYFGEGSWLTVV.

The chain recombines TRBV2 with TRBJ2-1, with 7 bases that match TRBD2. This CDR3 region has 10 residues. In germline, CDR1 is SNHLY, CDR2 FYNNEI. With 7 bases clipped from V and 10 bases from J, the junction kept 1 base outside the gene matches. The CDR3 is CASNGGEQFF. Written as DNA, the CDR3 is TGTGCCAGCAACGGGGGGGAGCAGTTCTTC. Filled out from reference TRBV2 and TRBJ2-1, the complete variable domain reads EPEVTQTPSHQVTQMGQEVILRCVPISNHLYFYWYRQILGQKVEFLVSFYNNEISEKSEIFDDQFSVERPDGSNFTLKIRSTKLEDSAMYFCASNGGEQFFGPGTRLTVL.

This rearrangement joins TRBV18 to TRBJ1-5, with TRBD1 identical over 7 bases. This CDR3 spans 14 amino acids. V was pared by 4 bases and J by 6 bases, with 6 bases of the junction left unmatched. The germline gives CDR1 KGHSH, CDR2 LQKENI. DNA for the CDR3: TGTGCCAGCTCACTTCCCGACAGGGCTCAGCCCCAGCATTTT. Amino acids: CASSLPDRAQPQHF.

The chain employs TRBV27 and TRBJ2-5, with a tentative D call TRBD1 (5 bases). Germline assignment: CDR1 MNHEY and CDR2 SMNVEV (reference sequence). The CDR3 has 14 amino acids. The ends were cut back, 2 bases at V and 5 bases at J, with 12 bases in the middle. The CDR3 DNA reads TGTGCCAGCAGTTTACGAGCAGGGTCCGAGACCCAGTACTTC. It encodes CASSLRAGSETQYF.

CDR3 sequence reads: CAWSEWGGNQPQHF. The CDR3 nucleotides read TGTGCCTGGAGTGAATGGGGTGGCAATCAGCCCCAGCATTTT. The rearrangement joins TRBV30 to TRBJ1-5; D not resolved. Germline CDR1 is GTSNPN and CDR2 is SVGIG (reference sequence). Trimming pared 1 base from V and 2 bases from J, leaving 9 bases between. This CDR3 is built from 14 residues. The variable domain in full, with the rest retrieved from reference TRBV30 and TRBJ1-5, is SQTIHQWPATLVQPVGSPLSLECTVEGTSNPNLYWYRQAAGRGLQLLFYSVGIGQISSEVPQNLSASRPQDRQFILSSKKLLLSDSGFYLCAWSEWGGNQPQHFGDGTRLSIL.

This clone was observed once. The same CDR3 can be traced to other DNA sequences in this sample. This chain uses TRBV5-4 with TRBJ2-5; a possible D gene is TRBD1 (5 bases). V lost 0 bases and J 2 bases, leaving 8 bases between the germline ends. The CDR3 covers 14 residues. CDR1 is SGHNT and CDR2 is YYREEE in the germline V gene (reference sequence). The CDR3 sequence: CASSLAAGQETQYF. In DNA form, the CDR3 reads TGTGCCAGCAGCTTGGCAGCAGGGCAAGAGACCCAGTACTTC.

This clone appeared a few times. This chain uses TRBV18 with TRBJ1-2; weak D call: TRBD1 (5 bases). The CDR3 totals 15 residues. V lost 4 bases, J lost 8 bases, and 20 bases lay in between. Germline V lookup: CDR1 KGHSH, CDR2 LQKENI. Written as DNA, the CDR3 is TGTGCCAGCTCACTAAATACGCCGGGAGGGGACGGCTACACCTTC. This codes for CASSLNTPGGDGYTF.

This sequence joins TRBV5-1 and TRBJ1-6; TRBD1 might be the D (5 bases). This CDR3 has 15 residues. The V gene's germline CDR1 is SGHRS and CDR2 YFSETQ. V lost 5 bases and J lost 9, with 18 bases in between. CDR3 amino acids: CASSRDASTSSPLHF. CDR3 in DNA: TGCGCCAGCAGTCGGGACGCCTCTACTAGTTCACCCCTCCACTTT.

The chain links TRBV7-9 to TRBJ1-1, with a tentative D call TRBD1 (6 bases). This CDR3 contains 16 residues. Deletions cut 1 base from V and 0 bases from J, with 12 bases between. Looked up from germline, CDR1 is SEHNR and CDR2 is FQNEAQ (reference sequence). The CDR3 bases are TGTGCCAGCAGCTTAGAGATGGGGGGCATGAACACTGAAGCTTTCTTT. Translating gives CASSLEMGGMNTEAFF.

The V and J genes are TRBV7-9 and TRBJ1-4, with 9 bases that match TRBD1. Germline CDR1 reads SEHNR; CDR2 reads FQNEAQ (reference sequence). With 10 bases clipped from V and 7 bases from J, the junction kept 10 bases outside the gene matches. The CDR3 runs to 14 residues. CDR3 in amino acids: CATGEGQGTEKLFF. In nucleotides, the CDR3 is TGTGCCACCGGTGAGGGACAGGGTACTGAAAAACTGTTTTTT. The entire variable domain, with the rest obtained from reference TRBV7-9 and TRBJ1-4, is as follows: DTGVSQNPRHKITKRGQNVTFRCDPISEHNRLYWYRQTLGQGPEFLTYFQNEAQLEKSRLLSDRFSAERPKGSFSTLEIQRTEQGDSAMYLCATGEGQGTEKLFFGSGTQLSVL.

In regard to this clone: Other DNA sequences in the same sample also yield this CDR3. The chain has TRBV15 and TRBJ2-7; 10 bases match TRBD2. This CDR3 contains 15 residues. V lost 1 base, J lost 2 bases, and 2 bases stayed unmatched. Germline assignment: CDR1 LNHNV and CDR2 YYDKDF (reference sequence). The CDR3 DNA follows: TGTGCCACCAGCAGAGGGACTAGCGGAGCCTACGAGCAGTACTTC. Translating it yields CATSRGTSGAYEQYF.

The chain employs TRBV10-3 and TRBJ1-1, with D possibly TRBD1 on 6 matching bases. In germline, CDR1 is ENHRY, CDR2 SYGVKD. The length of the CDR3 is 14 residues. V was shortened by 3 bases and J by 1 base, with 9 bases between the two germline ends. CDR3 nucleotides: TGTGCCATCAGTGATATGACAGGGAACACTGAAGCTTTCTTT. It codes for CAISDMTGNTEAFF.

This sequence joins TRBV6-6 and TRBJ1-5, with D perhaps TRBD1 (5 bases). V lost 6 bases and J 7 bases, leaving 13 bases between the germline ends. Germline V gene sequence: CDR1 MNHNY, CDR2 SVGAGI (reference sequence). CDR3 size: 13 residues. The CDR3 bases are TGTGCCAGCAGCTCAGGGCGCGAACAGCCCCAGCATTTT. Its protein is CASSSGREQPQHF.

The chain combines TRBV5-4 with TRBJ2-3, with D possibly TRBD2 on 6 matching bases. Trimming stripped 4 bases from V and 6 bases from J, with 15 bases between. CDR1 and CDR2 (germline): SGHNT, YYREEE (reference sequence). The CDR3 has 14 amino acids. The CDR3 sequence: CASSQEGRTDTQYF. CDR3 sequence (DNA): TGTGCCAGCAGCCAGGAGGGCCGGACGGATACGCAGTATTTT.

J is TRBJ1-1 and V is TRBV10-3; tentative D call: TRBD1 (5 bases). Trimming cost V 7 bases and J 3 bases, with 21 bases left between them. Germline V gene lookup returns CDR1 ENHRY and CDR2 SYGVKD. The CDR3 covers 16 residues. The CDR3 loop is CAITSDTLGGDTEAFF. The CDR3 DNA reads TGTGCCATCACCTCGGACACCTTGGGGGGGGACACTGAAGCTTTCTTT.

The rearrangement links TRBV4-1 to TRBJ1-2, with D unclear. Germline V gene data show CDR1 as MGHRA and CDR2 as YSYEKL. The V gene lost 0 bases and the J gene lost 0 bases, with 8 bases spanning the gap. This CDR3 comprises 15 residues. CDR3 DNA: TGCGCCAGCAGCCAAGAACCCTCTACTAACTATGGCTACACCTTC. The encoded protein is CASSQEPSTNYGYTF.

CDR3 in DNA: TGTGCCAGCAGTCCCAGAACAGGGGATGTCGCTAACTATGGCTACACCTTC. It specifies CASSPRTGDVANYGYTF. The rearrangement joins TRBV6-6 to TRBJ1-2, with 7 bases matching TRBD1. Germline V gene data show CDR1 as MNHNY and CDR2 as SVGAGI (reference sequence). The CDR3 totals 17 residues. V lost 5 bases and J lost 0; bases outside the gene matches: 12.